The clone carrying this T cell receptor (beta chain) was recorded a few times. Antigen specificity is unknown. CDR3 length equals 14 residues. In germline, CDR1 is SEHNR, CDR2 FQNEAQ (reference sequence). V gave up 1 base and J gave up 0 bases, with 7 bases separating them. The sample belongs to a study of blood T cells in healthy people across ages. Whole-study results and caveats: Unsorted PBMCs ruled out conclusive naive versus antigen-experienced comparison.

Sample-barcoded 5' priming and a J-beta primer mix drove a second PCR of roughly 7 to 11 cycles. TCRdb redid the calling of the 5' RACE reads with MiXCR, one entry per CDR3 protein. The table lists 1.5 million to 2 million distinct CDR3 sequences, approximately 39% of them singletons. The specimen sequenced was blood. This TCR derives from a human donor in good health. The chain links TRBV7-9 to TRBJ2-7; no firm D call. CDR3 residues: CASSLGYSSYEQYF. CDR3 nucleotide sequence: TGTGCCAGCAGCTTAGGTTATAGCTCCTACGAGCAGTACTTC.